This T cell receptor (beta chain) was observed in a study of regulatory T cells in long-lasting Graves disease. Study summary: Antithyroid drugs had been given to newly diagnosed Graves' patients for under 3 months. Study-wide results and caveats: Fewer public clonotypes were shared by new patients (about 940) than by persistent patients (about 2,800). TRBV28, TRBJ1-2 and TRBJ2-5 were favored in persistent disease.

Arm-PCR with iRepertoire HTBI primers amplified the CDR3 regions for these TCR beta libraries. TCRdb reprocessed the multiplex PCR reads with MiXCR, giving one entry per CDR3 protein. The sample includes a few hundred thousand distinct CDR3 sequences, roughly 18% of them seen just once. Time point given: newly diagnosed GD, antithyroid drugs for less than 3 months. RNA isolated from PBMCs was used to make the TCR library. The sample holds one count of this clonotype. Antigen unknown. The V and J ends lost 5 bases and 4 bases respectively, with 9 bases between them. CDR1 and CDR2 from the germline V gene are SGHAT and FQNNGV. There are 13 residues in the CDR3.

This chain joins TRBV11-2 and TRBJ2-1; D is possibly TRBD1 (5 bases). The sample in question was peripheral blood mononuclear cells (PBMCs), obtained at new diagnosis, from a patient treated with antithyroid drugs. The TCR sequence derives from a female donor with Graves disease. CDR3 nucleotide sequence: TGTGCCAGCAGCACTCGACAGTACAATGAGCAGTTCTTC. Its protein is CASSTRQYNEQFF.